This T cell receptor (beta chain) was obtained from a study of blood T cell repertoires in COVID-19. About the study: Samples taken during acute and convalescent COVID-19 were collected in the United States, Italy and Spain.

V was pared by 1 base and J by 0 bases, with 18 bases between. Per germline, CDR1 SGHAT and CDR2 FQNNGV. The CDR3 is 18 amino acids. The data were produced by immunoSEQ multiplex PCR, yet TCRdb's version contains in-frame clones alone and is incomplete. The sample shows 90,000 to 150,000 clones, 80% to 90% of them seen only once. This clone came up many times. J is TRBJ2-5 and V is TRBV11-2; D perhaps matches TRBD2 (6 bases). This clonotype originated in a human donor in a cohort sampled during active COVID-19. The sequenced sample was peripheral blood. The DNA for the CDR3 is TGTGCCAGCAGCTTAGTGGGACTCAGGCCCGCCAACCAAGAGACCCAGTACTTC. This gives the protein CASSLVGLRPANQETQYF.